These T cell receptor beta chains were read from a single sample in a study of shared clonotypes between healthy human individuals. This table comes from immunoSEQ multiplex PCR, and its TCRdb copy is limited to in-frame clones, with some not included. Among approximately 1.5 million clones listed, approximately 98.5% were seen once. The sequencing sample was made of naive CD4+ T cells sorted from blood. The origin of the receptors is a man in his thirties or forties in good health. Both conserved end residues are part of each CDR3. D genes are given only for firm matches. Clone size is stated in some rows and not others, as once, few, many or a class when expanded.

>TRBV15|-|15|TRBJ2-1|-
CATSRDIGNHNEQFF
TGTGCCACCAGCAGAGATATCGGTAACCACAATGAGCAGTTCTTC
>TRBV15|TRBD1|14|TRBJ2-1|-
CATSSYRGLSEQFF
TGTGCCACCAGCTCGTACAGGGGGCTTAGTGAGCAGTTCTTC
>TRBV5-1|-|16|TRBJ2-4|-
CASSLAVGVAKNIQYF
TGCGCCAGCAGCTTGGCGGTTGGGGTAGCCAAAAACATTCAGTACTTC
>TRBV14|-|16|TRBJ2-7|-
CASSLRGGRGPYEQYF
TGTGCCAGCAGCCTGCGCGGCGGCCGAGGGCCCTACGAGCAGTACTTC
>TRBV7-9|-|16|TRBJ2-1|-
CASSPVGRSSYNEQFF
TGTGCCAGCTCCCCAGTGGGCAGGAGCTCCTACAATGAGCAGTTCTTC
>TRBV5-1|-|20|TRBJ2-1|-
CASSLAAIKIRRSSYNEQFF
TGCGCCAGCAGCTTGGCGGCTATTAAAATTCGCAGGAGCTCCTACAATGAGCAGTTCTTC
>TRBV5-1|-|14|TRBJ1-1|-
CASSPPRGGTEAFF
TGCGCCAGCAGCCCCCCCCGGGGAGGCACTGAAGCTTTCTTT
>TRBV2|-|13|TRBJ1-5|-
CASSGRGDQPQHF
TGTGCCAGCAGTGGCCGTGGGGATCAGCCCCAGCATTTT
>TRBV7-6|TRBD1|16|TRBJ2-3|-
CASSLGGLVSSDTQYF
TGTGCCAGCAGCCTAGGGGGCTTAGTTTCATCAGATACGCAGTATTTT
>TRBV28|-|16|TRBJ2-6|-
CASSYRVGSGANVLTF
TGTGCCAGCAGTTACAGGGTAGGCTCTGGGGCCAACGTCCTGACTTTC
>TRBV5-6|-|16|TRBJ2-1|-
CASCTGVGEWYNEQFF
TGTGCCAGTTGCACCGGGGTGGGGGAGTGGTACAATGAGCAGTTCTTC
>TRBV23-1|-|16|TRBJ2-7|-
CASTTGAGNSSYEQYF
TGCGCCAGCACGACAGGAGCGGGCAACAGCTCCTACGAGCAGTACTTC
>TRBV27|TRBD2|15|TRBJ2-7|-
CASSLFLAGVHEQYF
TGTGCCAGCAGTTTATTCCTAGCGGGAGTGCACGAGCAGTACTTC
>TRBV5-1|TRBD1|15|TRBJ2-7|-
CASSLAPGQGSEQYF
TGCGCCAGCAGCTTGGCACCGGGACAGGGCTCCGAGCAGTACTTC
>TRBV10-2|-|15|TRBJ2-7|-
CASSEPTRYPYEQYF
TGCGCCAGCAGTGAGCCCACACGGTACCCTTACGAGCAGTACTTC
>TRBV11-2|TRBD1|15|TRBJ1-2|-
CASSSRGQGAPGYTF
TGTGCCAGCAGCTCCCGGGGACAGGGGGCGCCCGGCTACACCTTC
>TRBV7-8|TRBD2|15|TRBJ2-1|once
CASSIGTSGNNEQFF
TGTGCCAGCAGCATTGGGACTAGCGGTAACAATGAGCAGTTCTTC
>TRBV29-1|-|12|TRBJ2-7|-
CSVEGKGYEQYF
TGCAGCGTTGAAGGGAAGGGATACGAGCAGTACTTC
>TRBV6-5|TRBD2|15|TRBJ2-7|-
CASSYATSGRNEQYF
TGTGCCAGCAGTTACGCGACTAGCGGGAGGAACGAGCAGTACTTC
>TRBV5-1|-|16|TRBJ2-5|-
CASSSISSAMAETQYF
TGCGCCAGCAGCTCGATTAGTTCGGCTATGGCGGAAACCCAGTACTTC
>TRBV6-6|TRBD1|14|TRBJ2-3|once
CATRQGIGTDTQYF
TGTGCCACACGACAGGGGATAGGTACAGATACGCAGTATTTT
>TRBV5-6|-|14|TRBJ2-7|-
CASSLNGRPDEQYF
TGTGCCAGCAGCCTGAACGGACGGCCGGACGAGCAGTACTTC
>TRBV18|-|14|TRBJ2-2|-
CASSLKANTGELFF
TGTGCCAGCTCACTCAAGGCGAACACCGGGGAGCTGTTTTTT
>TRBV6-6|-|13|TRBJ1-5|-
CASMRYSNQPQHF
TGTGCCAGCATGCGGTATAGCAATCAGCCCCAGCATTTT
>TRBV14|-|15|TRBJ2-7|-
CASSQVATGWGEQYF
TGTGCCAGCAGCCAAGTGGCTACAGGGTGGGGCGAGCAGTACTTC
>TRBV4-3|-|14|TRBJ1-1|-
CASSQDWGNTEAFF
TGCGCCAGCAGCCAAGATTGGGGGAACACTGAAGCTTTCTTT
>TRBV6-1|TRBD2|16|TRBJ2-1|once
CASSGLAEVAGSEQFF
TGTGCCAGCAGTGGCCTAGCGGAGGTCGCGGGGAGCGAGCAGTTCTTC
>TRBV9|TRBD1|15|TRBJ1-4|once
CASSPPGTANEKLFF
TGTGCCAGCAGCCCCCCCGGGACAGCTAATGAAAAACTGTTTTTT
>TRBV15|-|16|TRBJ2-3|-
CATSSRTAMRTDTQYF
TGTGCCACCAGCAGCAGGACTGCCATGCGCACAGATACGCAGTATTTT
>TRBV4-3|-|14|TRBJ2-7|-
CASSLDRASYEQYF
TGCGCCAGCAGCCTAGACAGAGCCTCCTACGAGCAGTACTTC
>TRBV6-5|-|15|TRBJ1-2|-
CASSYLTGTNYGYTF
TGTGCCAGCAGTTACTTAACCGGGACAAACTATGGCTACACCTTC
>TRBV11-2|TRBD2|13|TRBJ2-7|-
CASGSGSFYEQYF
TGTGCCAGCGGTAGCGGGAGTTTCTACGAGCAGTACTTC
>TRBV28|-|12|TRBJ1-2|once
CASSLFERGYTF
TGTGCCAGCAGTTTATTCGAGCGTGGCTACACCTTC
>TRBV25-1|-|13|TRBJ2-7|-
CASSEASSYEQYF
TGTGCCAGCAGTGAAGCAAGCTCCTACGAGCAGTACTTC
>TRBV7-8|TRBD1|16|TRBJ1-4|-
CASSKMQGARIEKLFF
TGTGCCAGCAGCAAAATGCAGGGGGCGAGGATTGAAAAACTGTTTTTT
>TRBV19|TRBD2|16|TRBJ2-7|once
CASSRRGTGSSYEQYF
TGTGCCAGTAGTCGGCGGGGGACGGGCAGCTCCTACGAGCAGTACTTC
>TRBV28|-|15|TRBJ2-7|once
CASSYGAGQRYEQYF
TGTGCCAGCAGTTATGGGGCGGGGCAGAGGTACGAGCAGTACTTC
>TRBV10-1|-|13|TRBJ1-2|-
CASSESSIHGYTF
TGCGCCAGCAGTGAGTCATCCATCCATGGCTACACCTTC
>TRBV15|-|14|TRBJ2-7|-
CATSRPGAYYEQYF
TGTGCCACCAGCAGGCCAGGGGCTTACTACGAGCAGTACTTC
>TRBV7-6|TRBD2|14|TRBJ2-1|-
CASTLTSGYNEQFF
TGTGCGAGTACCTTGACTAGCGGGTACAATGAGCAGTTCTTC
>TRBV18|TRBD2|15|TRBJ2-2|-
CASSPPGLAPGELFF
TGTGCCAGCTCACCACCGGGACTAGCGCCCGGGGAGCTGTTTTTT
>TRBV5-8|-|13|TRBJ2-7|-
CASGRRDIGYQYF
TGTGCCAGCGGGCGAAGGGACATAGGTTATCAGTACTTC
>TRBV5-1|-|15|TRBJ2-3|-
CASSPRGFGTDTQYF
TGCGCCAGCAGCCCCAGGGGTTTCGGGACAGATACGCAGTATTTT
>TRBV6-1|-|14|TRBJ2-7|-
CASRSTDYSYEQYF
TGTGCCAGCAGGTCGACAGATTACTCCTACGAGCAGTACTTC
>TRBV28|-|15|TRBJ1-1|-
CASSPRASGATEAFF
TGTGCCAGCAGTCCTCGAGCCTCAGGGGCGACCGAAGCTTTCTTT